The T cell receptor (beta chain) under discussion was sequenced for a study of technical replicates of blood from a few donors. The CDR3 runs to 19 residues. The ends lost 5 bases at V and 3 bases at J; junction bases unmatched: 12. CDR1 is SGHNT and CDR2 is YENEEA in the germline V gene. Some clones are missing from TCRdb's copy, which holds only in-frame ones; the method was immunoSEQ multiplex PCR. This sample has 100,000 or so clones, with roughly 94% found just once. Sequencing used T cells isolated from PBMCs. The J gene is TRBJ2-2, the V gene TRBV11-3, with 13 bases lining up with TRBD2. This sequence was found in a human donor in good health. The CDR3 nucleotides are TGTGCCAGCAGCCCAATGGTTGGACTAGCGGGGGTGGACACCGGGGAGCTGTTTTTT. This gives the protein CASSPMVGLAGVDTGELFF.